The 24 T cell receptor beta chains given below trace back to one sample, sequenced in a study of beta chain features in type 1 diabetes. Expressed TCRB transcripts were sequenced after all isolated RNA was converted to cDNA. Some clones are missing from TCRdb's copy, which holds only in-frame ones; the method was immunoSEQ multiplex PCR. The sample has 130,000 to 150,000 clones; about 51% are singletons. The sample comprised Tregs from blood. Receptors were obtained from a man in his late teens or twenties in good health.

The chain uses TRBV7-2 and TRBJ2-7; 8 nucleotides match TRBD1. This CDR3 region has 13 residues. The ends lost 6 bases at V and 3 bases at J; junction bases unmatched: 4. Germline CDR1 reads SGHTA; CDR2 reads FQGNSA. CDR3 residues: CASSATGGYEQYF. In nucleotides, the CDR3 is TGTGCCAGCAGTGCCACAGGGGGCTACGAGCAGTACTTC. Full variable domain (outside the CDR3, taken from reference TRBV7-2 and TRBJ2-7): GAGVSQSPSNKVTEKGKDVELRCDPISGHTALYWYRQSLGQGLEFLIYFQGNSAPDKSGLPSDRFSAERTGGSVSTLTIQRTQQEDSAVYLCASSATGGYEQYFGPGTRLTVT.

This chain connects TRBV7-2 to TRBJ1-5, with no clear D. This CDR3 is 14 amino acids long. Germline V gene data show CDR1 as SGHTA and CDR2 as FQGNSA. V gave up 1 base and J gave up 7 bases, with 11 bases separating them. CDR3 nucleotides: TGTGCCAGCAGCTTAGAGGCCGGGGTCCAGCCCCAGCATTTT. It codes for CASSLEAGVQPQHF.

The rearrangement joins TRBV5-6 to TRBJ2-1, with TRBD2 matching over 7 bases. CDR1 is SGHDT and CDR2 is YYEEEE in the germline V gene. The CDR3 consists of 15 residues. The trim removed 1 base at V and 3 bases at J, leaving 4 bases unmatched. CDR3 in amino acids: CASSLTRGVYNEQFF. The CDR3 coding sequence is TGTGCCAGCAGCTTGACCCGGGGGGTCTACAATGAGCAGTTCTTC. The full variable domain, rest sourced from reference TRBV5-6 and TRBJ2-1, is DAGVTQSPTHLIKTRGQQVTLRCSPKSGHDTVSWYQQALGQGPQFIFQYYEEEERQRGNFPDRFSGHQFPNYSSELNVNALLLGDSALYLCASSLTRGVYNEQFFGPGTRLTVL.

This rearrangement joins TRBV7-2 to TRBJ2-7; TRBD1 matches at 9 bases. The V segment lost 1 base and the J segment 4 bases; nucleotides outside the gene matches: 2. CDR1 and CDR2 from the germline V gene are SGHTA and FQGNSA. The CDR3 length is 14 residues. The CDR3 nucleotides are TGTGCCAGCAGCTTAGGGACAGGGGTGTACGAGCAGTACTTC. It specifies CASSLGTGVYEQYF. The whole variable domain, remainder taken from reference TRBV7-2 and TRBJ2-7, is GAGVSQSPSNKVTEKGKDVELRCDPISGHTALYWYRQSLGQGLEFLIYFQGNSAPDKSGLPSDRFSAERTGGSVSTLTIQRTQQEDSAVYLCASSLGTGVYEQYFGPGTRLTVT.

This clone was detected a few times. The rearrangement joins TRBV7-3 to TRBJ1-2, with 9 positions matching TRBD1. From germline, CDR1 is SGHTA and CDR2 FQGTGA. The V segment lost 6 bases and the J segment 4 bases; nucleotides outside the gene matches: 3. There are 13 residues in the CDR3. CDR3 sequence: CASRHRGPYGYTF. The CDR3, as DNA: TGTGCCAGCAGACACAGGGGGCCCTATGGCTACACCTTC.

The CDR3 DNA reads TGCGCCAGCAGCCAAGGGGCTCTGGCGGGAGCCAGGTACTTC. Translated: CASSQGALAGARYF. The J gene is TRBJ2-5, the V gene TRBV4-1; 7 nucleotides align to TRBD2. Germline V gene lookup returns CDR1 MGHRA and CDR2 YSYEKL. The CDR3 loop spans 14 amino acids. V dropped 1 base and J dropped 13; count of bases not matched to a gene: 12.

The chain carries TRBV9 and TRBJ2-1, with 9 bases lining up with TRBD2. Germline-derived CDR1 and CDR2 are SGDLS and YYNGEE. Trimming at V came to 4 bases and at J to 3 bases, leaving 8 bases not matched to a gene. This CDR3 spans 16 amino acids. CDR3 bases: TGTGCCAGCAGCCCCCATAGCGGGGGCCACTACAATGAGCAGTTCTTC. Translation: CASSPHSGGHYNEQFF.

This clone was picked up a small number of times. CDR3 sequence reads: CASSIEGLSGANVLTF. CDR3 coding DNA: TGTGCCAGTAGTATCGAGGGCCTCTCTGGGGCCAACGTCCTGACTTTC. The genes are TRBV19 and TRBJ2-6; D may be TRBD2 (5 bases). CDR3 length equals 16 residues. With 3 bases removed from V and 0 bases from J, the gap between germline ends came to 9 bases. Germline V CDR1 and CDR2: LNHDA, SQIVND (reference sequence).

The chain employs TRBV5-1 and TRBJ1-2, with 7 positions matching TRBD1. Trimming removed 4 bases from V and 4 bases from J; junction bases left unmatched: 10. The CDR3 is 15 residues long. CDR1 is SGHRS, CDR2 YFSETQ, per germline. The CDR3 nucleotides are TGCGCCAGCAGCACCACAGGGGCCCTTCCCTATGGCTACACCTTC. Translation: CASSTTGALPYGYTF.

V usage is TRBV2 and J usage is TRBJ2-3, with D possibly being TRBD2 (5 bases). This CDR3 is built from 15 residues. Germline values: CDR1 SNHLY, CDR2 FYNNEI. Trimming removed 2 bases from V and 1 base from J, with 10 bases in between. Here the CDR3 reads CASSERRGRTDTQYF. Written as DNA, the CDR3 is TGTGCCAGCAGTGAACGGAGAGGGCGCACAGATACGCAGTATTTT.

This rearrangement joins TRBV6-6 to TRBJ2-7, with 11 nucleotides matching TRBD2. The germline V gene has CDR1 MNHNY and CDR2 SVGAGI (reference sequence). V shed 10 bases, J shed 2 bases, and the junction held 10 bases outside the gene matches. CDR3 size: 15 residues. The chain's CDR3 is CATRSSGLAAYEQYF. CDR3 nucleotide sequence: TGTGCCACCAGGAGTTCGGGACTAGCGGCCTACGAGCAGTACTTC.

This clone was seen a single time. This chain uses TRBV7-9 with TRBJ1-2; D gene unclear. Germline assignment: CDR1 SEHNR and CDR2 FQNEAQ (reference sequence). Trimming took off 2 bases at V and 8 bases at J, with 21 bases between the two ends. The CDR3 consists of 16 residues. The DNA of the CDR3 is TGTGCCAGCAGCTTACGCCCGGGTGCGGGAGGATACGGCTACACCTTC. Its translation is CASSLRPGAGGYGYTF. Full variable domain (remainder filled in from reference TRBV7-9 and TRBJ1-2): DTGVSQNPRHKITKRGQNVTFRCDPISEHNRLYWYRQTLGQGPEFLTYFQNEAQLEKSRLLSDRFSAERPKGSFSTLEIQRTEQGDSAMYLCASSLRPGAGGYGYTFGSGTRLTVV.

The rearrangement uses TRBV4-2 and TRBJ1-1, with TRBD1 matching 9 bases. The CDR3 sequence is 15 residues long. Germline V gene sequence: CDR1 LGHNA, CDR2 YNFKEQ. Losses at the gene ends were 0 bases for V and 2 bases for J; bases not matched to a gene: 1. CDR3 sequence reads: CASSQETGGNTEAFF. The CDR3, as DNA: TGTGCCAGCAGCCAAGAAACAGGGGGCAACACTGAAGCTTTCTTT.

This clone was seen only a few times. The CDR3 sequence is CAISSSGGHETQYF. The CDR3 DNA reads as TGTGCCATCAGTAGCTCGGGGGGCCACGAGACCCAGTACTTC. The chain uses TRBV10-3 and TRBJ2-5, with D tentatively TRBD2 (7 bases). This CDR3 region has 14 residues. V was shortened by 5 bases and J by 5 bases, with 15 bases between the two germline ends. The germline CDR1 and CDR2 sequences are ENHRY and SYGVKD.

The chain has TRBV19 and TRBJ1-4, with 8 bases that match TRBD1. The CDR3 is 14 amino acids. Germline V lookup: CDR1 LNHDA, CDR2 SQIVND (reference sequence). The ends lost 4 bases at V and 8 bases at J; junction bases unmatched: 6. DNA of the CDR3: TGTGCCAGTAGTAGGGGGGACAGGAGGGAAAAACTGTTTTTT. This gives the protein CASSRGDRREKLFF.

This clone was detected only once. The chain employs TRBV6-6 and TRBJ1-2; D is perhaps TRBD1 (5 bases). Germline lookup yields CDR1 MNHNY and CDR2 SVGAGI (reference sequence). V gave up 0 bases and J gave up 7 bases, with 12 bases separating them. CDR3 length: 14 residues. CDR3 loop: CASSYSTRVSGYTF. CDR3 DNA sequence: TGTGCCAGCAGTTACTCGACCAGGGTATCTGGCTACACCTTC.

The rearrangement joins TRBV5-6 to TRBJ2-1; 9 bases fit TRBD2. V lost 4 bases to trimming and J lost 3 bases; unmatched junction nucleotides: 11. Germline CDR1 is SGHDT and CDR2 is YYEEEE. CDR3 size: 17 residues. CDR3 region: CASSLTLIAGVYNEQFF. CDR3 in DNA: TGTGCCAGCAGCCTAACCTTGATAGCGGGGGTCTACAATGAGCAGTTCTTC.

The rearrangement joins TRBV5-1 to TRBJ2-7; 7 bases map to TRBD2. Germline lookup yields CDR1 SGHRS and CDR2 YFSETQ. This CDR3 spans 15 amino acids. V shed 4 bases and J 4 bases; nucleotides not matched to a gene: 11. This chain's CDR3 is CASSPQRDQKYEQYF. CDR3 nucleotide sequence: TGCGCCAGCAGCCCCCAGCGGGACCAGAAGTACGAGCAGTACTTC.

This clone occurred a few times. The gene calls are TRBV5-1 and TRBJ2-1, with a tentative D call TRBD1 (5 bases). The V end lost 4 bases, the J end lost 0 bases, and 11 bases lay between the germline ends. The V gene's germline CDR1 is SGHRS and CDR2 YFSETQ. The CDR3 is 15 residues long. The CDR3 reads CASSPTGHSYNEQFF. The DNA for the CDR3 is TGCGCCAGCAGCCCTACAGGTCACTCCTACAATGAGCAGTTCTTC.

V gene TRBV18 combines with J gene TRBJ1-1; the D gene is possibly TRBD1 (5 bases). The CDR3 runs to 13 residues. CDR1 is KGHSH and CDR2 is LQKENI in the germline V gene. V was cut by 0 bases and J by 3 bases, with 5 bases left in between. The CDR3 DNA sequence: TGTGCCAGCTCACCACCGACAGACACTGAAGCTTTCTTT. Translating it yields CASSPPTDTEAFF.

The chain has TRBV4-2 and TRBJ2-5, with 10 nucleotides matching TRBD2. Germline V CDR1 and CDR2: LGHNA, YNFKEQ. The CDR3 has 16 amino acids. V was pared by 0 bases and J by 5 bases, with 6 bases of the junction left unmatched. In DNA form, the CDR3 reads TGTGCCAGCAGCCAAGACCTAGCGGGAGATGTGGAGACCCAGTACTTC. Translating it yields CASSQDLAGDVETQYF.

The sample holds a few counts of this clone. CDR3 in DNA: TGTGCCAGCAGCCAAGGCAGCTCCTACAATGAGCAGTTCTTC. It is translated as CASSQGSSYNEQFF. The rearrangement joins TRBV4-2 to TRBJ2-1; no firm D call. The V gene's germline CDR1 is LGHNA and CDR2 YNFKEQ. Trimming took 1 base from V and 0 from J, leaving 4 bases between them. The CDR3 covers 14 residues.

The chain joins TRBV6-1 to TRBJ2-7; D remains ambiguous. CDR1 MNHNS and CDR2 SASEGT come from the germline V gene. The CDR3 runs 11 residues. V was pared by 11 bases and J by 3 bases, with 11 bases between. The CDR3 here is CACLLFYEQYF. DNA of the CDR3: TGTGCCTGTCTTCTTTTCTACGAGCAGTACTTC.

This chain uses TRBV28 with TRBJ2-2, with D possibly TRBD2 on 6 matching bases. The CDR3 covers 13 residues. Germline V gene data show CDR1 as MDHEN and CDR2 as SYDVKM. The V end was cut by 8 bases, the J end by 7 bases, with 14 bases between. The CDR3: CASQFWRGGELFF. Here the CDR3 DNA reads TGTGCCAGCCAGTTTTGGAGGGGCGGGGAGCTGTTTTTT.